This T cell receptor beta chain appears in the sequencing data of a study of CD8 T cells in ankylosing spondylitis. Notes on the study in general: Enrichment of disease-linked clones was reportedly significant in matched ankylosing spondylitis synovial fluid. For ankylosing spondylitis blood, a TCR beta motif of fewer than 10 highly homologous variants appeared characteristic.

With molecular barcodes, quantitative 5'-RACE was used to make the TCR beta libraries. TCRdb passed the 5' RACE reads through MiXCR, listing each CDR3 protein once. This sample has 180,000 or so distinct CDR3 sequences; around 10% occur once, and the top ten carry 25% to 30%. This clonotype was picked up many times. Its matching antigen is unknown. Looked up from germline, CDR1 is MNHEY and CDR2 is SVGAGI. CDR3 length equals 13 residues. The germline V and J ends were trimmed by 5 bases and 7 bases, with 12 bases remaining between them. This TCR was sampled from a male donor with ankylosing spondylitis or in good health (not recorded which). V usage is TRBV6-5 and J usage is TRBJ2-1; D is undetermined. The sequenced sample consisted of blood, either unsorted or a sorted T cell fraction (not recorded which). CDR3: CASSNPPGNEQFF. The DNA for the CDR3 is TGTGCCAGCAGTAACCCGCCGGGTAATGAGCAGTTCTTC.